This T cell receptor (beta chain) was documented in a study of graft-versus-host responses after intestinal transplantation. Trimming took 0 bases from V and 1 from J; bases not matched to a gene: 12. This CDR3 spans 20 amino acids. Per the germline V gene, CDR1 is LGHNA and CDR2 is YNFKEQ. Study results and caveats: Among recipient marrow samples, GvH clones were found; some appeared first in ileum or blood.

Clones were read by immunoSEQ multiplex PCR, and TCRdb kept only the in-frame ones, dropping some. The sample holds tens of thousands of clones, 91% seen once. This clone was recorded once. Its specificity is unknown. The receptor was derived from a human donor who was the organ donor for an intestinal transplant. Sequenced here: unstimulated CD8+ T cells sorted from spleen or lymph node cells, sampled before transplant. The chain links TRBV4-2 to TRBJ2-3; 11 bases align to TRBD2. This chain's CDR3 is CASSQDGIAGGPVRTDTQYF. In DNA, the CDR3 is TGTGCCAGCAGCCAAGACGGGATAGCGGGAGGGCCGGTCCGCACAGATACGCAGTATTTT.